This T cell receptor (beta chain) was retrieved from a study of blood T cell repertoires in COVID-19 (dated by TCRdb to the early 2020s). Turning to the overall study: Collaborator samples came from the United States, Italy and Spain and covered acute and convalescent phases of COVID-19. The prospective study material was composed of cDNA or gDNA derived from T cells, B-cell-depleted T cells, or PBMCs. Subjects who had been exposed to COVID-19, were actively infected with it, or had recovered from it provided the deeply sampled blood TCRbeta repertoires that made up the dataset. The repertoires were released in a freely available public database intended as a resource for research on the immune response to SARS-CoV-2. The samples were drawn from the first 160 participants of the ongoing ImmuneRACE study and from 950 to 1,500 subjects provided by 6 global collaborators. The sample metadata nearly always contained a de-identified subject ID, COVID-19 status, age in years and sex. Where available, HLA class I and class II types were taken from metadata supplied by the sample provider and were not determined by assay-based typing.

The collaborating institutions used their own protocols to collect whole blood in K2EDTA tubes. For TCRbeta analysis, collaborator samples were shipped as frozen whole blood, as isolated PBMCs, or as DNA extracted from either sample type. Beyond this particular receptor, the publication reports: Clinical and demographic metadata were provided uncurated, with the amount varying by source and participant.

About this clone itself: Its antigen target is currently unknown. No base quality values were provided; no much bigger clone lies one nucleotide off.

TCRbeta CDR3 regions were amplified from genomic DNA using the immunoSEQ Assay, a bias-controlled multiplex PCR. The study's processing was this. Within the assay, amplification of reference gene primers was used to estimate how many nucleated cells each sample contained. To quantify the absolute abundance of each unique TCRbeta CDR3 rearrangement, sequence reads were collapsed and filtered. For each sample, productive Simpson clonality was calculated as the square root of Simpson's diversity index over productive rearrangements. TCRdb carries this immuneACCESS record with in-frame sequences only. Its versions omit some clonotypes, under half of them owing to an unresolved V gene in the studies checked, with the rest unexplained. Clone size and V and J calls were adopted from that table, with D and trimming inferred from the DNA. A total of about 250,000 clones appear in this sample, around 85% of them only once. The ten largest clonotypes hold roughly 9.8% of the sample.

The cysteine opens and the phenylalanine closes a CDR3 of 15 amino acids. The entry retains the CDR3 DNA only, 45 bases that are in frame from base 1. Trimming accounts for 2 bases at V and 4 bases at J, while the number of junction bases matched to no gene is 3. In the germline V gene, CDR1 corresponds to SGHDT and CDR2 to YYEEEE. The chain was built from TRBV5-6 and TRBJ1-6; TRBD1 fits 7 bases in the junction. This TCR derives from an elderly man with acute or convalescent COVID-19. The sample consisted of peripheral blood. The CDR3 here reads CASSFLGQYNSPLHF. The DNA sequence is TGTGCCAGCAGCTTCCTGGGACAGTATAATTCACCCCTCCACTTT.